The clone carrying this T cell receptor (beta chain) has just one count. Its cognate antigen is unknown. Both 60 Vbeta primers and 13 Jbeta primers went into the PCR. Assay used: immunoSEQ multiplex PCR; TCRdb lists only in-frame clones, some missing. The data show some 190,000 clones, 80% to 90% seen once. The source of the sample is a study of cytomegalovirus exposure and HLA in healthy donors. Study findings and constraints: Looking again later, the authors saw that most CMV-associated TCR beta chains seemed HLA-restricted. Some V segments, including TRBV6-2 and TRBV6-3, were excluded as indistinguishable. It has been reported that TCR beta sequences accurately predicted the HLA-A and HLA-B alleles of most subjects. A list of 164 TCR beta chains associated with cytomegalovirus was given.

The CDR3 runs 14 residues. Germline V gene sequence: CDR1 MNHEY, CDR2 SMNVEV (reference sequence). Trimming left V 3 bases short and J 1 base short, with 9 bases between. The sequenced sample was PBMCs. The source of this sequence is a male donor in good health and CMV-seronegative. This chain links TRBV27 with TRBJ1-1, with D possibly matching TRBD1 (6 bases). The CDR3 nucleotides are TGTGCCAGCAGTTTTCGGGGGGCGAACACTGAAGCTTTCTTT. This gives the protein CASSFRGANTEAFF.